These 19 T cell receptor beta chains came from one sample sequenced in a study of blood T cell repertoires in COVID-19. The method was immunoSEQ multiplex PCR; TCRdb's version includes in-frame clones alone and lacks a portion of them. Among 250,000 to 350,000 clones listed, approximately 90% were seen once. The sequenced material came from PBMCs or T cells enriched from blood (not recorded which). Receptors were obtained from an older woman in a cohort exposed to, infected with or recovered from COVID-19 (not recorded which).

The chain couples TRBV24-1 to TRBJ1-3; possible D gene TRBD1, 5 bases. The CDR3 extends over 15 amino acids. In germline, CDR1 is KGHDR, CDR2 SFDVKD. Trimming shortened V by 5 bases and J by 2 bases, and 12 bases separated the two germline ends. The CDR3 spells CATSAGGGAGNTIYF. The CDR3 DNA follows: TGTGCCACCAGTGCGGGGGGAGGCGCTGGAAACACCATATATTTT.

This chain links TRBV18 with TRBJ2-5; D may be TRBD1 (6 bases). The CDR3 spans 12 residues. With 4 bases removed from V and 3 bases from J, the gap between germline ends came to 6 bases. CDR1 is KGHSH and CDR2 is LQKENI in the germline V gene. This CDR3 reads CASSRQEETQYF. CDR3 DNA sequence: TGTGCCAGCTCACGACAGGAAGAGACCCAGTACTTC.

This chain connects TRBV28 to TRBJ2-1, with unresolved D. This CDR3 is 15 amino acids long. CDR1 and CDR2 (germline): MDHEN, SYDVKM. Trimming left V 2 bases short and J 5 bases short, with 13 bases between. The CDR3 coding sequence is TGTGCCAGCAGTTTAAAATGGGCAGGCGACAATGAGCAGTTCTTC. Translating gives CASSLKWAGDNEQFF.

The sample holds one count of this clone. This sequence joins TRBV18 and TRBJ2-3, with 9 bases matching TRBD2. The CDR3 covers 15 residues. Per the germline V gene, CDR1 is KGHSH and CDR2 is LQKENI. The trim removed 5 bases at V and 5 bases at J, leaving 8 bases unmatched. The DNA for the CDR3 is TGTGCCAGCTCAGCCATAATAGCGGGAGTAGATACGCAGTATTTT. Its translation: CASSAIIAGVDTQYF.

This rearrangement joins TRBV7-2 to TRBJ2-5, with D tentatively TRBD1 (5 bases). The germline CDR1 and CDR2 sequences are SGHTA and FQGNSA. Between the trimmed V and J ends, which lost 5 bases and 2 bases, there was a span of 18 bases. This CDR3 has 16 amino acids. The CDR3 coding sequence is TGTGCCAGCAGCCGCCAGGTGGGAAGGGGACAAGAGACCCAGTACTTC. This gives the protein CASSRQVGRGQETQYF. Looking up the rest from reference TRBV7-2 and TRBJ2-5 gives the full variable domain: GAGVSQSPSNKVTEKGKDVELRCDPISGHTALYWYRQSLGQGLEFLIYFQGNSAPDKSGLPSDRFSAERTGGSVSTLTIQRTQQEDSAVYLCASSRQVGRGQETQYFGPGTRLLVL.

This rearrangement joins TRBV6-5 to TRBJ1-2, with TRBD1 matching 7 bases. Germline V lookup: CDR1 MNHEY, CDR2 SVGAGI. V trimming: 6 bases; J trimming: 2 bases; junction bases outside the gene matches: 3. This CDR3 comprises 13 residues. The chain's CDR3 is CASRKQGNYGYTF. The CDR3 region has the DNA TGTGCCAGCAGAAAACAGGGGAACTATGGCTACACCTTC.

This chain joins TRBV25-1 and TRBJ1-1; perhaps TRBD1 as D (5 bases). The CDR3 is made up of 14 amino acids. Trimming took 2 bases from V and 2 from J, leaving 9 bases between them. Germline CDR1 is MGHDK and CDR2 is SYGVNS. CDR3 DNA: TGTGCCAGCAGTGAACAGGGCAGAAACACTGAAGCTTTCTTT. This gives the protein CASSEQGRNTEAFF.

This clone was picked up one time. The V gene is TRBV2, the J gene TRBJ2-1; D gene unclear. The germline gives CDR1 SNHLY, CDR2 FYNNEI. This CDR3 is 13 amino acids long. V was shortened by 2 bases and J by 6 bases, with 8 bases between the two germline ends. CDR3 bases: TGTGCCAGCAGTGAAATAGCACGCAATGAGCAGTTCTTC. Its translation: CASSEIARNEQFF.

This clone was recorded once. The chain links TRBV19 to TRBJ2-5, with D tentatively TRBD2 (5 bases). Germline V CDR1 and CDR2: LNHDA, SQIVND (reference sequence). The CDR3 has 13 residues. The V and J ends lost 5 bases and 5 bases respectively, with 12 bases between them. The CDR3 DNA sequence: TGTGCCAGTAGTCGGGCAGGCGGGGAGACCCAGTACTTC. It is translated as CASSRAGGETQYF. Complete variable domain (other parts from reference TRBV19 and TRBJ2-5): DGGITQSPKYLFRKEGQNVTLSCEQNLNHDAMYWYRQDPGQGLRLIYYSQIVNDFQKGDIAEGYSVSREKKESFPLTVTSAQKNPTAFYLCASSRAGGETQYFGPGTRLLVL.

This chain connects TRBV4-2 to TRBJ2-3; tentatively, D is TRBD2 (6 bases). The CDR3 runs to 16 residues. The germline gives CDR1 LGHNA, CDR2 YNFKEQ. V gave up 1 base and J gave up 3 bases, with 14 bases separating them. CDR3 coding DNA: TGTGCCAGCAGCCAAGTGGTACTAGCTAGTACAGATACGCAGTATTTT. This encodes CASSQVVLASTDTQYF.

The chain couples TRBV7-6 to TRBJ1-3, with a tentative D call TRBD1 (6 bases). Trimming took 6 bases from V and 4 from J, leaving 19 bases between them. The CDR3 is 16 amino acids. Germline lookup yields CDR1 SGHVS and CDR2 FNYEAQ. CDR3 sequence: CASSPREGVAGNTIYF. DNA of the CDR3: TGTGCCAGCAGTCCTCGGGAGGGGGTGGCCGGAAACACCATATATTTT. Full variable domain (remainder filled in from reference TRBV7-6 and TRBJ1-3): GAGVSQSPRYKVTKRGQDVALRCDPISGHVSLYWYRQALGQGPEFLTYFNYEAQQDKSGLPNDRFSAERPEGSISTLTIQRTEQRDSAMYRCASSPREGVAGNTIYFGEGSWLTVV.

The V gene is TRBV5-6, the J gene TRBJ1-6, with D perhaps matching TRBD1 (6 bases). Trimming removed 4 bases at V and 10 bases at J, with 15 bases between. Germline CDR1 is SGHDT and CDR2 is YYEEEE. The CDR3 sequence is 14 residues long. CDR3 in amino acids: CASSRDTGYSPLHF. In nucleotides, the CDR3 is TGTGCCAGCAGCCGGGACACCGGTTACTCACCCCTCCACTTT.

The chain links TRBV18 to TRBJ2-1; 12 bases fit TRBD2. The germline V gene has CDR1 KGHSH and CDR2 LQKENI. V was clipped by 1 base and J by 6 bases; unmatched bases: 4. This CDR3 is built from 16 residues. The CDR3 nucleotides read TGTGCCAGCTCACCACAAGCACTAGCGGGAGGCAATGAGCAGTTCTTC. It translates to CASSPQALAGGNEQFF.

The chain has TRBV5-8 and TRBJ2-2; TRBD1 matches 7 bases. The V and J ends lost 4 bases and 5 bases, in that order; junction bases with no gene match: 8. This CDR3 is 15 amino acids long. Germline CDR1 is SGHTS and CDR2 is YDEGEE. The DNA of the CDR3 is TGTGCCAGCAGCACACAGGGGTTCTCTACCGGGGAGCTGTTTTTT. Translating gives CASSTQGFSTGELFF.

This clone has a handful of counts. This sequence joins TRBV7-8 and TRBJ1-5, with a weak D call TRBD1 (5 bases). The V and J ends lost 0 bases and 5 bases respectively, with 11 bases between them. Per germline, CDR1 SGHVS and CDR2 FQNEAQ. The CDR3 consists of 15 residues. The CDR3 DNA follows: TGTGCCAGCAGCTTAGCTAGGATAGGGGATCAGCCCCAGCATTTT. Amino acids: CASSLARIGDQPQHF.

The chain combines TRBV7-3 with TRBJ2-7; perhaps TRBD1 as D (6 bases). V was cut by 2 bases and J by 4 bases, with 12 bases left in between. Looked up from germline, CDR1 is SGHTA and CDR2 is FQGTGA. The CDR3 length is 14 residues. The CDR3 here is CASSLGARGYEQYF. The DNA of the CDR3 is TGTGCCAGCAGCTTAGGGGCCAGGGGATACGAGCAGTACTTC.

This chain connects TRBV9 to TRBJ1-4; D is unresolved. The CDR3 runs to 15 residues. Trimming removed 5 bases at V and 7 bases at J, with 18 bases between. Germline CDR1 and CDR2: SGDLS and YYNGEE. The CDR3 nucleotides are TGTGCCAGCAGTCGTAGAGGCGAGAACGGTGAAAAACTGTTTTTT. This sequence encodes CASSRRGENGEKLFF.

The gene calls are TRBV2 and TRBJ1-5; possibly TRBD1 for D (5 bases). The CDR3 has 16 amino acids. Trimming removed 3 bases at V and 0 bases at J, with 12 bases between. Germline CDR1 reads SNHLY; CDR2 reads FYNNEI. CDR3 DNA: TGTGCCAGCAGTGATCCTGCAGGGCCTAGCAATCAGCCCCAGCATTTT. It translates to CASSDPAGPSNQPQHF.

The chain employs TRBV24-1 and TRBJ1-2; 7 nucleotides agree with TRBD1. The CDR3 contains 14 residues. Trimming at V came to 3 bases and at J to 6 bases, leaving 6 bases not matched to a gene. Looked up from germline, CDR1 is KGHDR and CDR2 is SFDVKD. The chain's CDR3 is CATSDPDRANGYTF. CDR3 bases: TGTGCCACCAGTGATCCCGACAGGGCGAATGGCTACACCTTC.